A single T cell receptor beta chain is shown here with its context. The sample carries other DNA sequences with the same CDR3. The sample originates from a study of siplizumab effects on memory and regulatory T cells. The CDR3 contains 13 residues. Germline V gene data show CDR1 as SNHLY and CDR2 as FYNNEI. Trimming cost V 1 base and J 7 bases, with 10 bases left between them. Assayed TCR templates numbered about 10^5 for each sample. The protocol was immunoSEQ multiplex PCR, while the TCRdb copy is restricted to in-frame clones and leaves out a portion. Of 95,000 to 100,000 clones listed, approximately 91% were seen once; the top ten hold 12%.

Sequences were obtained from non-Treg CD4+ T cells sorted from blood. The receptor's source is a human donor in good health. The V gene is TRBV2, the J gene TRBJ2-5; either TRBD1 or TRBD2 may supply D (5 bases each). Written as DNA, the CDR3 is TGTGCCAGCAGTGAAGGAGGGGTGGGGACCCAGTACTTC. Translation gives CASSEGGVGTQYF.